The rows below give T cell receptor beta chains drawn from one sample of a study of cytomegalovirus exposure and HLA in healthy donors. Some clones are missing from TCRdb's copy, which holds only in-frame ones; the method was immunoSEQ multiplex PCR. Counted here are roughly 98,000 clones, about four fifths occurring once; the ten biggest clones make up around 3.1%. The source material was PBMCs. The receptors were sampled from a female donor in good health and CMV-seropositive. The CDR3 runs from the conserved cysteine through the conserved F or W. D genes are given only for firm matches. The size entry is marked missing in some rows and otherwise reads once, few, many or a size class.

TRBD2,TRBV5-1,TRBJ2-1,NA,TGCGCCAGCAGCTTGGAGGGACTAGCGGGACAAAAAGGCTACAATGAGCAGTTCTTC,CASSLEGLAGQKGYNEQFF
TRBD1,TRBV9,TRBJ2-5,NA,TGTGCCAGCAGCGTAGCTGAGGACAGGGGGCGTCATGAGACCCAGTACTTC,CASSVAEDRGRHETQYF
NA,TRBV21-1,TRBJ2-1,NA,TGTGCCAGCAGCAATTATGGACTTAGCTGGGATGAGCAGTTCTTC,CASSNYGLSWDEQFF
TRBD2,TRBV7-9,TRBJ2-3,NA,TGTGCCAGCAGCTTAGCTAGCGGGGGCACAGATACGCAGTATTTT,CASSLASGGTDTQYF
TRBD1,TRBV19,TRBJ1-1,NA,TGTGCCAGTAGTAGAGGGACAGCGTCGAACACTGAAGCTTTCTTT,CASSRGTASNTEAFF
TRBD1,TRBV4-2,TRBJ1-5,NA,TGTGCCAGCAGCCACCCCACGGGTCGGGACAGCTATCAGCCCCAGCATTTT,CASSHPTGRDSYQPQHF
TRBD1,TRBV6-5,TRBJ2-1,NA,TGTGCCAGCAGAACGGGGACAGGGGCCTACAATGAGCAGTTCTTC,CASRTGTGAYNEQFF
NA,TRBV10-1,TRBJ1-1,NA,TGCGCCAGCAGTCCCACGCGGAGGAACACTGAAGCTTTCTTT,CASSPTRRNTEAFF
TRBD2,TRBV19,TRBJ2-1,once,TGTGCCAGTAGTCTCCAGGGACTAGCGGGGGGCGGAGTTTTGGGTGAGCAGTTCTTC,CASSLQGLAGGGVLGEQFF
TRBD2,TRBV5-1,TRBJ2-1,NA,TGCGCCAGCAGCTTTCTTAGCGGGGGGCTCTACAATGAGCAGTTCTTC,CASSFLSGGLYNEQFF
NA,TRBV5-4,TRBJ1-2,few,TGTGCCAGCAGCTTGACACGGGATTCAGCTAACTATGGCTACACCTTC,CASSLTRDSANYGYTF
NA,TRBV2,TRBJ1-2,NA,TGTGCCAGCAGTGGGTCCCAGGGTGGCTACACCTTC,CASSGSQGGYTF
TRBD2,TRBV30,TRBJ2-2,NA,TGTGCCTCCTCGCTAGGGACTAGCGGCACCGGGGAGCTGTTTTTT,CASSLGTSGTGELFF
TRBD1,TRBV5-1,TRBJ1-6,NA,TGCGCCAGCAGCTTGGGCCGCGACAGGGCAAATTCACCCCTCCACTTT,CASSLGRDRANSPLHF
TRBD1,TRBV6-1,TRBJ2-7,few,TGTGCCAGCAGTGCTGGGACAGGAGATCCCTACGAGCAGTACTTC,CASSAGTGDPYEQYF
NA,TRBV6-1,TRBJ1-1,few,TGTGCCAGCAGCCCTAACGAGATGAGAGACACTGAAGCTTTCTTT,CASSPNEMRDTEAFF
TRBD2,TRBV6-1,TRBJ2-1,NA,TGTGCCAGCAGTCTATCCGGGACTAGCGACAATGAGCAGTTCTTC,CASSLSGTSDNEQFF
NA,TRBV6-6,TRBJ2-5,NA,TGTGCCAGCGCCCCCGAAGGAGCAAAAGAGACCCAGTACTTC,CASAPEGAKETQYF
TRBD2,TRBV30,TRBJ2-7,NA,TGTGCCTGGAGTCCCTCGGCGCGGGGGGACCTCTACGAGCAGTACTTC,CAWSPSARGDLYEQYF
NA,TRBV5-1,TRBJ1-4,NA,TGCGCCAGCAGGGAGACAGGTCTTAATGAAAAACTGTTTTTT,CASRETGLNEKLFF